What follows are 18 T cell receptor beta chains derived from one specimen sequenced in a study of T-cell reconstitution after alpha-beta-depleted transplantation in children. Unique molecular identifiers were incorporated when the TCRbeta library was constructed. TCRdb passed the PCR reads through MiXCR, listing each CDR3 protein once. The table lists a few hundred thousand distinct CDR3 sequences, 13% of them singletons. Material: PBMCs, mostly from graft donor cells, obtained 360 days after TCRalphabeta/CD19-depleted stem cell transplant. These receptor sequences come from a male patient younger than 18 who had a stem cell transplant for acute myeloid leukemia, so the T cells may come from the graft donor.

Points on this clonotype: A read error may be the cause here, since a much bigger clone is one base away. The chain couples TRBV28 to TRBJ2-1; D remains unclear. The germline V and J ends were trimmed by 3 bases and 6 bases, with 6 bases remaining between them. CDR3 length equals 12 residues. Germline V gene lookup returns CDR1 MDHEN and CDR2 SYDVKM. The CDR3 DNA follows: TGTGCCAGCAGTTTCATCTTCAATGAGCAGTTCTTC. Translated, it gives CASSFIFNEQFF.

The chain has TRBV6-2 or TRBV6-3 and TRBJ2-4, with 9 nucleotides matching TRBD2. V was clipped by 2 bases and J by 6 bases; unmatched bases: 2. The CDR3 is 14 residues long. Germline V lookup: CDR1 MNHEY, CDR2 SVGEGT. CDR3 region: CASSYAGGGNIQYF. Here the CDR3 DNA reads TGTGCCAGCAGTTACGCGGGAGGGGGAAACATTCAGTACTTC.

This clonotype has a handful of counts. The chain combines TRBV5-1 with TRBJ2-1; 15 bases fit TRBD2. CDR1 is SGHRS and CDR2 is YFSETQ in the germline V gene. The V gene end was trimmed by 2 bases and the J gene end by 7 bases; junction bases not matched to a gene: 7. The CDR3 totals 17 residues. In nucleotides, the CDR3 is TGCGCCAGCAGCTTTGGACTAGCGGGAGGGCCTAGGAATGAGCAGTTCTTC. This codes for CASSFGLAGGPRNEQFF.

This clonotype was detected a few times. The chain joins TRBV6-2 or TRBV6-3 to TRBJ2-7, with D maybe TRBD1 (6 bases). The CDR3 is 17 amino acids. V lost 4 bases and J 2 bases, leaving 21 bases between the germline ends. Germline V gives CDR1 MNHEY, CDR2 SVGEGT. CDR3 amino acids: CASSWRPGQGPPYEQYF. The CDR3 DNA reads TGTGCCAGCAGTTGGAGGCCAGGCCAGGGGCCCCCCTACGAGCAGTACTTC.

The chain has TRBV5-6 and TRBJ2-7; 13 nucleotides align to TRBD2. Germline CDR1 and CDR2: SGHDT and YYEEEE. With 5 bases clipped from V and 1 base from J, the junction kept 6 bases outside the gene matches. This CDR3 comprises 16 residues. CDR3 region: CASSRGLAGRSYEQYF. The CDR3 nucleotides are TGTGCCAGCAGTAGGGGACTAGCGGGAAGGTCCTACGAGCAGTACTTC.

This clonotype was seen a few times. This chain links TRBV27 with TRBJ2-2; 7 bases map to TRBD1. Germline trimming cut 9 bases from V and 2 bases from J; bases unmatched to any gene: 6. Germline values: CDR1 MNHEY, CDR2 SMNVEV (reference sequence). This CDR3 comprises 14 residues. The CDR3 DNA follows: TGTGCCAGTCGACAGGGACCTAACACCGGGGAGCTGTTTTTT. Amino acids: CASRQGPNTGELFF.

This clonotype was seen many times. The chain recombines TRBV28 with TRBJ2-2, with TRBD2 identical over 12 bases. J lost 4 bases, V lost 11 bases, and 5 bases had no gene match. The CDR3 totals 14 residues. Looked up from germline, CDR1 is MDHEN and CDR2 is SYDVKM. This CDR3 is CASRGLAGTGELFF. The CDR3 nucleotides read TGTGCCTCCCGGGGACTAGCGGGCACCGGGGAGCTGTTTTTT.

V gene TRBV7-2 combines with J gene TRBJ2-7; 10 nucleotides line up with TRBD2. The CDR3 is 16 residues long. The germline CDR1 and CDR2 sequences are SGHTA and FQGNSA. The V segment lost 3 bases and the J segment 0 bases; nucleotides outside the gene matches: 5. DNA of the CDR3: TGTGCCAGCAGCTTCCGTAGCGGGAGGAACTCCTACGAGCAGTACTTC. Translation: CASSFRSGRNSYEQYF.

This clonotype was detected ten times or more. The chain recombines TRBV6-2 or TRBV6-3 with TRBJ2-1, with 7 bases that match TRBD2. The CDR3 extends over 15 amino acids. The germline gives CDR1 MNHEY, CDR2 SVGEGT. Trimming removed 2 bases from V and 7 bases from J; junction bases left unmatched: 8. The CDR3 here is CASSYLRTRGNEQFF. The CDR3 DNA follows: TGTGCCAGCAGTTACCTCCGGACTAGAGGAAATGAGCAGTTCTTC.

This clonotype came up a few times. The J gene is TRBJ1-6, the V gene TRBV4-3, with TRBD1 as a possible D gene (6 bases). CDR1 and CDR2 from the germline V gene are LGHNA and YSLEER. CDR3 length: 15 residues. V was pared by 3 bases and J by 10 bases, with 16 bases between. Here the CDR3 reads CASSQDYWTESPLHF. Written as DNA, the CDR3 is TGCGCCAGCAGCCAGGACTACTGGACAGAATCACCCCTCCACTTT.

This clonotype was counted only a few times. The J gene is TRBJ2-2, the V gene TRBV7-8; D call uncertain. CDR1 is SGHVS, CDR2 FQNEAQ, per germline. Trimming took 1 base from V and 11 from J, leaving 8 bases between them. This CDR3 region has 12 residues. The CDR3 DNA reads as TGTGCCAGCAGCTTAGAAAGGGCTGAGCTGTTTTTT. It encodes CASSLERAELFF.

This clonotype was seen ten or more times. This rearrangement joins TRBV29-1 to TRBJ2-5, with D hard to call. The CDR3 totals 12 residues. CDR1 is SQVTM and CDR2 is ANQGSEA in the germline V gene. Trimming cost V 4 bases and J 0 bases, with 6 bases left between them. The CDR3 region is CSVVSDQETQYF. In nucleotides, the CDR3 is TGCAGCGTTGTGTCCGACCAAGAGACCCAGTACTTC.

This clonotype was counted at least ten times. This chain uses TRBV11-2 with TRBJ2-7; D is possibly TRBD1 (6 bases). The CDR3 runs 14 residues. Germline CDR1 and CDR2: SGHAT and FQNNGV. V lost 2 bases and J 4 bases, leaving 12 bases between the germline ends. Here the CDR3 DNA reads TGTGCCAGCAGCTTAAGGGTCAGGGGATACGAGCAGTACTTC. Protein product: CASSLRVRGYEQYF. The full variable domain, its missing parts supplied by reference TRBV11-2 and TRBJ2-7, is EAGVAQSPRYKIIEKRQSVAFWCNPISGHATLYWYQQILGQGPKLLIQFQNNGVVDDSQLPKDRFSAERLKGVDSTLKIQPAKLEDSAVYLCASSLRVRGYEQYFGPGTRLTVT.

This clonotype showed up just a few times. The chain employs TRBV11-2 and TRBJ2-2, with 7 bases matching TRBD2. The trim removed 5 bases at V and 3 bases at J, leaving 21 bases unmatched. In germline, CDR1 is SGHAT, CDR2 FQNNGV. This CDR3 region has 20 residues. The CDR3 bases are TGTGCCAGCAGCCGGACCCCCAGAAATGGGCGGGAGACCTACACCGGGGAGCTGTTTTTT. This translates into CASSRTPRNGRETYTGELFF.

This clonotype was picked up a small number of times. The V call is TRBV18, the J call TRBJ2-3; the D is unclear. Trimming pared 2 bases from V and 1 base from J, leaving 13 bases between. CDR1 and CDR2 from the germline V gene are KGHSH and LQKENI. The CDR3 has 16 amino acids. CDR3 in DNA: TGTGCCAGCTCACCATTCACGGGTCTGGGCACAGATACGCAGTATTTT. It specifies CASSPFTGLGTDTQYF.

For this clonotype: This clone may be a read error of a much larger clone one base away. This chain links TRBV5-6 with TRBJ2-1; D gene unclear. From germline, CDR1 is SGHDT and CDR2 YYEEEE. The CDR3 is 15 amino acids. CDR3 protein: CAISPRLSSYNEQFF. For the CDR3, the DNA is TGTGCCATCAGCCCCCGGTTGAGCTCCTACAATGAGCAGTTCTTC.

This rearrangement joins TRBV5-1 to TRBJ2-3, with TRBD1 matching over 8 bases. The CDR3 spans 15 residues. V lost 4 bases and J lost 5; bases outside the gene matches: 9. Looked up from germline, CDR1 is SGHRS and CDR2 is YFSETQ. The CDR3 coding sequence is TGCGCCAGCAGCAAAGAGACAGGGGTAAAAGATACGCAGTATTTT. It specifies CASSKETGVKDTQYF.

This clonotype was seen at least ten times. V is TRBV29-1 and J is TRBJ1-2; no definite D call. Trimming pared 4 bases from V and 4 bases from J, leaving 10 bases between. The V gene's germline CDR1 is SQVTM and CDR2 ANQGSEA. CDR3 length: 12 residues. Here the CDR3 reads CSVGGRSYGYTF. The CDR3 DNA reads as TGCAGCGTTGGTGGAAGGTCCTATGGCTACACCTTC.